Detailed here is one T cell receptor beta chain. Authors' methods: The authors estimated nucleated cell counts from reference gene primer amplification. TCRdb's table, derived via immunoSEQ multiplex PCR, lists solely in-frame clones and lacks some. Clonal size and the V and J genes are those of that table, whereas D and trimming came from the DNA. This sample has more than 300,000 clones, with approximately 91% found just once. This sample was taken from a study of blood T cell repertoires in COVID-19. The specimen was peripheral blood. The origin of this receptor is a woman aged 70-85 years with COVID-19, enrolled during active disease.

CDR3 protein: CASSLGGSQPQHF. The DNA for the CDR3 is TGTGCCAGCAGCTTGGGGGGCTCTCAGCCCCAGCATTTT. The V call is TRBV5-8, the J call TRBJ1-5, with D perhaps TRBD1 (5 bases). This CDR3 is 13 amino acids long. The V and J ends lost 0 bases and 6 bases respectively, with 7 bases between them. Germline CDR1 is SGHTS and CDR2 is YDEGEE.